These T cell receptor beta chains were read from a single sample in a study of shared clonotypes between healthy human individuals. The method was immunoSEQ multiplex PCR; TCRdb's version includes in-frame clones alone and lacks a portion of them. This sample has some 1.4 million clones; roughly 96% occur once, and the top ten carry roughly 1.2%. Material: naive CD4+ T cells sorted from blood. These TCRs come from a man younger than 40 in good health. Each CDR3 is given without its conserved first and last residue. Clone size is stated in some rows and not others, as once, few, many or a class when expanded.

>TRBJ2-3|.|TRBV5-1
ASTFSGQGTDTQY
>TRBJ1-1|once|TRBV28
ASREAGVEAF
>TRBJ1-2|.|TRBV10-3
AISEPGKRNRDGIRQGYT
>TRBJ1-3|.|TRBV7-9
ASSLGVGGSSGNTIY
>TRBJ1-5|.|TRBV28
ASSLSQRNQPQH
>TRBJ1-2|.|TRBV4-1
ASSQDYRPSPGGGYT
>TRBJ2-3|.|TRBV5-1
ASSFGLGRGTDTQY
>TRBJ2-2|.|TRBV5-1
ASRDIGQGATGELF
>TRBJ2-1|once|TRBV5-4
ASSLGGRLAGIGEQF
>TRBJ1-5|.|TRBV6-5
ASSSRGQPQH
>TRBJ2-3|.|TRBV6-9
ASPHAGSTDTQY
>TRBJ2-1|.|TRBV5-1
ASSSRTADTRPYNEQF
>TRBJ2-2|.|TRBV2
ASSDRLASAGELF
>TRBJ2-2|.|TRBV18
ASSTGLQASTGELF
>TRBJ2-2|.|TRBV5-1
ASSRVTPGTSGMGELF
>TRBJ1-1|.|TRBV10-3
AISEGSYHEAF
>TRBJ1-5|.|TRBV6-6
ASSTDGSNQPQH
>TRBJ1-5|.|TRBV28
ASSSAGTGVSNQPQH
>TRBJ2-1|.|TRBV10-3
AISVTPREGGPSFPHEQF
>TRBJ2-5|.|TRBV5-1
ASRTSGQETQY
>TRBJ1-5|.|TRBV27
ASSSWVGQGNQPQH
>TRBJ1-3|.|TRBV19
ASSITGRSGNTIY
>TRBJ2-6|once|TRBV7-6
ASSLGGSGANVLT
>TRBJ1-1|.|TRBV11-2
ASSFPLGLTNTEAF
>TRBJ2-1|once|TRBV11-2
ASSLASGAYNEQF
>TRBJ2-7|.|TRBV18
ASSATPGQGSEQY
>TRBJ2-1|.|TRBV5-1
ASSPLPNNEQF
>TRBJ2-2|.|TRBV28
ASSFYLGRNTGELF
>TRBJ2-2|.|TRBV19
ASRRHRGTGELF
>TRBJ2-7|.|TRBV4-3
ASSQDTGHYSEQY